One sample yielded the 10 T cell receptor beta chains listed below, sequenced in a study of shared clonotypes between healthy human individuals. The data were produced by immunoSEQ multiplex PCR, yet TCRdb's version contains in-frame clones alone and is incomplete. Of about 710,000 clones listed, around 73% are singletons. The sequenced sample was memory CD4+ T cells sorted from blood. Subset described: CD45RA-negative fraction. These receptor sequences come from a woman in her twenties or thirties in good health.

This sequence joins TRBV4-1 and TRBJ1-2; D uncertain. The CDR3 consists of 16 residues. Trimming left V 4 bases short and J 5 bases short, with 20 bases between. The germline V gene encodes CDR1 MGHRA and CDR2 YSYEKL. In nucleotides, the CDR3 is TGCGCCAGCAGCCTGGAGCTTGCTACTCCACCGTATGGCTACACCTTC. Its protein is CASSLELATPPYGYTF.

The chain links TRBV6-5 to TRBJ1-4; D may be TRBD1 (5 bases). This CDR3 region has 15 residues. Germline assignment: CDR1 MNHEY and CDR2 SVGAGI. V shed 5 bases and J shed 5 bases, with 15 bases lying between them. The CDR3 DNA follows: TGTGCCAGCAGTCCACGTGGGGCCGGCAATGAAAAACTGTTTTTT. Protein sequence: CASSPRGAGNEKLFF.

This chain links TRBV30 with TRBJ1-5; 7 bases are a match to TRBD1. This CDR3 has 14 residues. From germline, CDR1 is GTSNPN and CDR2 SVGIG (reference sequence). The V segment lost 3 bases and the J segment 3 bases; nucleotides outside the gene matches: 5. The CDR3, as DNA: TGTGCCTGGAGCCGGGACAGTGACAATCAGCCCCAGCATTTT. Protein: CAWSRDSDNQPQHF. The whole variable domain, filled in from reference TRBV30 and TRBJ1-5, reads SQTIHQWPATLVQPVGSPLSLECTVEGTSNPNLYWYRQAAGRGLQLLFYSVGIGQISSEVPQNLSASRPQDRQFILSSKKLLLSDSGFYLCAWSRDSDNQPQHFGDGTRLSIL.

This clone has at least ten counts. The chain has TRBV18 and TRBJ1-1, with D unresolved. The CDR3 has 14 residues. V was clipped by 1 base and J by 4 bases, with 10 bases between them. CDR1 is KGHSH, CDR2 LQKENI, per germline. This CDR3 reads CASSPRGDSTEAFF. CDR3 DNA sequence: TGTGCCAGCTCACCACGGGGTGATTCCACTGAAGCTTTCTTT.

This chain links TRBV6-1 with TRBJ1-1; maybe TRBD1 (6 bases). Between the trimmed V and J ends, which lost 4 bases and 2 bases, there was a span of 17 bases. This CDR3 spans 16 amino acids. From germline, CDR1 is MNHNS and CDR2 SASEGT. CDR3 nucleotides: TGTGCCAGCAGTGGTGGGGGCCCGAGGGGCAACACTGAAGCTTTCTTT. This translates into CASSGGGPRGNTEAFF.

This clone has at least ten counts. This chain connects TRBV28 to TRBJ1-3; a weak D match, TRBD1 (5 bases). Deletions cut 9 bases from V and 3 bases from J, with 15 bases between. This CDR3 is built from 14 residues. Germline V gene lookup returns CDR1 MDHEN and CDR2 SYDVKM. Here the CDR3 DNA reads TGTGCCAGTCACAACGCGGGGGATGGAAACACCATATATTTT. This translates into CASHNAGDGNTIYF.

The genes are TRBV19 and TRBJ2-1, with 12 nucleotides matching TRBD2. Trimming at V came to 5 bases and at J to 9 bases, leaving 11 bases not matched to a gene. Per germline, CDR1 LNHDA and CDR2 SQIVND (reference sequence). The CDR3 extends over 16 amino acids. The CDR3 DNA follows: TGTGCCAGTAGTCTGACTAGCGGGAGAATAAACAGTGAGCAGTTCTTC. Translating gives CASSLTSGRINSEQFF.

V gene TRBV5-1 combines with J gene TRBJ2-5; 10 positions match TRBD2. CDR3 length: 17 residues. The trim removed 0 bases at V and 5 bases at J, leaving 10 bases unmatched. CDR1 SGHRS and CDR2 YFSETQ come from the germline V gene. The CDR3 loop reads CASSLAASGSGLETQYF. In DNA form, the CDR3 reads TGCGCCAGCAGCTTGGCGGCTAGCGGGAGTGGCCTTGAGACCCAGTACTTC. Variable domain in full (rest from reference TRBV5-1 and TRBJ2-5): KAGVTQTPRYLIKTRGQQVTLSCSPISGHRSVSWYQQTPGQGLQFLFEYFSETQRNKGNFPGRFSGRQFSNSRSEMNVSTLELGDSALYLCASSLAASGSGLETQYFGPGTRLLVL.

The V call is TRBV15, the J call TRBJ2-7; 11 nucleotides line up with TRBD2. Per germline, CDR1 LNHNV and CDR2 YYDKDF (reference sequence). J lost 2 bases, V lost 3 bases, and 0 bases had no gene match. This CDR3 has 14 amino acids. CDR3 in amino acids: CATSRTSGTYEQYF. CDR3 in DNA: TGTGCCACCAGCAGGACTAGCGGGACCTACGAGCAGTACTTC.

The CDR3 sequence is CAVLGGPGVDQPQHF. The CDR3 bases are TGTGCCGTACTAGGAGGACCCGGGGTGGATCAGCCCCAGCATTTT. The chain joins TRBV2 to TRBJ1-5; no reliable D call. The CDR3 has 15 residues. Germline V gene data show CDR1 as SNHLY and CDR2 as FYNNEI. Deletions cut 11 bases from V and 5 bases from J, with 22 bases between.